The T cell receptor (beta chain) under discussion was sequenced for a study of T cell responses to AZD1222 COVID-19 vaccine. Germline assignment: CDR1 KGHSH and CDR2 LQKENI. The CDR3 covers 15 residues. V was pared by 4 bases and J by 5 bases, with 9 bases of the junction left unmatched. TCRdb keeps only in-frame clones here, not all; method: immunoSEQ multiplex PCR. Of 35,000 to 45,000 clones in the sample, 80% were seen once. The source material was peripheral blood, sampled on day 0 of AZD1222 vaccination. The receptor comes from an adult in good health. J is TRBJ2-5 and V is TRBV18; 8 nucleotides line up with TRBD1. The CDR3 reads CASSQRQGPGETQYF. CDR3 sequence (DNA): TGTGCCAGCTCACAAAGACAGGGGCCCGGGGAGACCCAGTACTTC.